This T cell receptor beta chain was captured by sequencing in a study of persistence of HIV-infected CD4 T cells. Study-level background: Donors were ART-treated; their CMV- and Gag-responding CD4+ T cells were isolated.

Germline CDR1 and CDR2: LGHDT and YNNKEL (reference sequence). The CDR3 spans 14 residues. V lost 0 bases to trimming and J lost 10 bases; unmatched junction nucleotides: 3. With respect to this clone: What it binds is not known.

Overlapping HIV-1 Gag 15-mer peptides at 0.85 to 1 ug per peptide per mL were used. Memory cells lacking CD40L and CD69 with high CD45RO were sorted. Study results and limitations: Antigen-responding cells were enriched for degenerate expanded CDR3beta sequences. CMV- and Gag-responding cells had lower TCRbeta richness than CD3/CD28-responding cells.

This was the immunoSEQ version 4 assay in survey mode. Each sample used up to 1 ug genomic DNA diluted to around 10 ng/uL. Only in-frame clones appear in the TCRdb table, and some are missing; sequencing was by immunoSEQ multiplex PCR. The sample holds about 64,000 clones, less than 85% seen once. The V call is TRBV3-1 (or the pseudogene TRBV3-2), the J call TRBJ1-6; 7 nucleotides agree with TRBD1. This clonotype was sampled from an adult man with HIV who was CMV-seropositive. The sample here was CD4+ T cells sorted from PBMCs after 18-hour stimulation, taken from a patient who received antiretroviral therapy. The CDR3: CASSQEQGNSPLHF. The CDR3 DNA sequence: TGTGCCAGCAGCCAAGAACAGGGGAACTCACCCCTCCACTTT.